This T cell receptor (beta chain) was sequenced in a study of T-cell memory formation after mild COVID-19. MiXCR, applied by TCRdb to the 5' RACE reads, yields one record per CDR3 protein. The sample holds about 420,000 distinct CDR3 sequences, more than 20% seen once. Study-level results: That cross-reactive memory joined was suggested by some responding clones appearing in pre-infection memory. The authors left the SARS-CoV-2 specificity of second-wave clones peaking on day 37 unconfirmed. Clones that shrank (day 15 to 85) were balanced CD4/CD8, whereas later expanders leaned CD4+.

The length of the CDR3 is 12 residues. CDR1 SQVTM and CDR2 ANQGSEA come from the germline V gene. Trimming shortened V by 6 bases and J by 4 bases, and 9 bases separated the two germline ends. This clonotype came up a few times. The antigen remains undetermined. The TCR was taken from an adult woman who had mild COVID-19 (a few samples of this study predate the infection). Cell type and time point are not known. The sequencing input was PBMCs or a T cell subset sorted from them (not recorded which). The chain recombines TRBV29-1 with TRBJ2-2; D not certain. The CDR3 DNA reads as TGCAGCGTCGGGTTACGCACCGGGGAGCTGTTTTTT. Protein sequence: CSVGLRTGELFF.